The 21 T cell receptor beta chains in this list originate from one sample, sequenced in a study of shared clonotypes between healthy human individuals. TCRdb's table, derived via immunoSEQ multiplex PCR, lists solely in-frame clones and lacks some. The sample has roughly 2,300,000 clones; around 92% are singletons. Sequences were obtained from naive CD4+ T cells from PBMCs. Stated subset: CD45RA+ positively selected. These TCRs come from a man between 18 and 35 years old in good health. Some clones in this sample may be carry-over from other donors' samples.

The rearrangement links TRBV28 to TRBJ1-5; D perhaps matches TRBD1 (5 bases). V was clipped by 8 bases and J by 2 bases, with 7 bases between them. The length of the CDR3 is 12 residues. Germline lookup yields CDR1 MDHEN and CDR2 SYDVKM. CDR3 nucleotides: TGTGCCAGCGCGACAGGCAATCAGCCCCAGCATTTT. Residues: CASATGNQPQHF. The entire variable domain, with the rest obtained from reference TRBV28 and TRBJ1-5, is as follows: DVKVTQSSRYLVKRTGEKVFLECVQDMDHENMFWYRQDPGLGLRLIYFSYDVKMKEKGDIPEGYSVSREKKERFSLILESASTNQTSMYLCASATGNQPQHFGDGTRLSIL.

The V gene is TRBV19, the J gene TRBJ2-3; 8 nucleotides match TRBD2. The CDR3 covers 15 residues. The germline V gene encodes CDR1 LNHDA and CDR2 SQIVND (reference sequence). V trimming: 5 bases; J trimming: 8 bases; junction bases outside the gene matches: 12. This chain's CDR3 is CASSSAGVRVGTQYF. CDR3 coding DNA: TGTGCCAGTAGTTCAGCGGGGGTTCGGGTCGGTACGCAGTATTTT.

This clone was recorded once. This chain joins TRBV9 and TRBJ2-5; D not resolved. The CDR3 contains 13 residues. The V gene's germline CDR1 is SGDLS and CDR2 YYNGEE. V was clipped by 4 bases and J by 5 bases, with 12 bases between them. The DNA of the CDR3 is TGTGCCAGCAGCCCTTCGCGATGGGAGACCCAGTACTTC. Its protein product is CASSPSRWETQYF.

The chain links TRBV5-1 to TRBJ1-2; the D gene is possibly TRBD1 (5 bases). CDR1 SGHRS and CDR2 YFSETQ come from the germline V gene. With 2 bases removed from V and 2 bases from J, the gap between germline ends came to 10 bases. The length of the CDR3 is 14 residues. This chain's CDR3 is CASSFLPGNYGYTF. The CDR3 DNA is TGCGCCAGCAGCTTTCTGCCAGGGAACTATGGCTACACCTTC.

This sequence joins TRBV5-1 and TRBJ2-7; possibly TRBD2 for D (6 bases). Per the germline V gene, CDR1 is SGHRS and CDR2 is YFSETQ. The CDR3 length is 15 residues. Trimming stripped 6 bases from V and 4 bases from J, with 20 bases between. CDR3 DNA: TGCGCCAGCACGTACTCTGGTGGCCTAGCGTACGAGCAGTACTTC. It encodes CASTYSGGLAYEQYF.

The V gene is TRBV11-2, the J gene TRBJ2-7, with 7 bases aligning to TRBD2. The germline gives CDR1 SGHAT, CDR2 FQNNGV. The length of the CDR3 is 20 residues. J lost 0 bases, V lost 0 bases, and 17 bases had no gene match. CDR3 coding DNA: TGTGCCAGCAGCTTAGAACTGGCGCTGGATCTAGCGGCCAGCTCCTACGAGCAGTACTTC. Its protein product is CASSLELALDLAASSYEQYF.

Here the CDR3 reads CASSKRPGMDKNIQYF. The CDR3 nucleotides are TGTGCCAGCAGCAAAAGGCCAGGGATGGACAAAAACATTCAGTACTTC. This chain joins TRBV21-1 and TRBJ2-4; no DNA check was done on the table's D call, TRBD1. TRBV21-1 represents a pseudogene. This CDR3 comprises 16 residues.

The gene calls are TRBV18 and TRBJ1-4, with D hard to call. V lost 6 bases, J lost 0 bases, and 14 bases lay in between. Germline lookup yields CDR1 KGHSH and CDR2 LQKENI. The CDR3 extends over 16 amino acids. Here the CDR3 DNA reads TGTGCCAGCTCTCTAAACTTGGCGGCAACTAATGAAAAACTGTTTTTT. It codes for CASSLNLAATNEKLFF.

CDR3 in DNA: TGTGCCAGTAGTAAGGGGCAGGGGCCGGGCCAGCCCCAGCATTTT. Its protein product is CASSKGQGPGQPQHF. The chain recombines TRBV19 with TRBJ1-5, with D maybe TRBD1 (6 bases). This CDR3 spans 15 amino acids. V lost 4 bases, J lost 7 bases, and 17 bases lay in between. Germline V gives CDR1 LNHDA, CDR2 SQIVND (reference sequence).

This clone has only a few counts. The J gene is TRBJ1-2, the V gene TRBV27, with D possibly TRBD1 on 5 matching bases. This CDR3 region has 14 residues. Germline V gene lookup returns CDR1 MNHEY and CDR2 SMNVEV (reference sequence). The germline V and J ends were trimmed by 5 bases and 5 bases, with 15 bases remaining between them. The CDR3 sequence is CASSQQGINYGYTF. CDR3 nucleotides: TGTGCCAGCAGTCAGCAGGGTATTAATTATGGCTACACCTTC.

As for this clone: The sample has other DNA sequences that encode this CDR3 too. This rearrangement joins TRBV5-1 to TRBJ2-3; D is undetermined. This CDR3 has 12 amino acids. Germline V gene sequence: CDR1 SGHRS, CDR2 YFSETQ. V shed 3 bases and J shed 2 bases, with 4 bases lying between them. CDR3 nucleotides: TGCGCCAGCAGCTCGCCCACAGATACGCAGTATTTT. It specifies CASSSPTDTQYF. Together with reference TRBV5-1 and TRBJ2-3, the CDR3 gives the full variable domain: KAGVTQTPRYLIKTRGQQVTLSCSPISGHRSVSWYQQTPGQGLQFLFEYFSETQRNKGNFPGRFSGRQFSNSRSEMNVSTLELGDSALYLCASSSPTDTQYFGPGTRLTVL.

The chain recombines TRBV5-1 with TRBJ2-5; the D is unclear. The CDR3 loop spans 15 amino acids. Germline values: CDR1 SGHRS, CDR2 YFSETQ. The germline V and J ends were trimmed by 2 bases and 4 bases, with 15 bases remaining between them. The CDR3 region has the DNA TGCGCCAGCAGCTTATACCCACCGGGCGGAGAGACCCAGTACTTC. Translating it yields CASSLYPPGGETQYF. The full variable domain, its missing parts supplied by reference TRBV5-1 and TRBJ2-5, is KAGVTQTPRYLIKTRGQQVTLSCSPISGHRSVSWYQQTPGQGLQFLFEYFSETQRNKGNFPGRFSGRQFSNSRSEMNVSTLELGDSALYLCASSLYPPGGETQYFGPGTRLLVL.

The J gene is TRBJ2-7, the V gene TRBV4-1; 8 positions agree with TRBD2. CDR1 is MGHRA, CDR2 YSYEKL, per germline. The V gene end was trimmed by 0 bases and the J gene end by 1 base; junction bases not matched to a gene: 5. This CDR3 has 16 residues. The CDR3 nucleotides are TGCGCCAGCAGCCAAGATTTTAGCGGGACGTCCTACGAGCAGTACTTC. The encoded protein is CASSQDFSGTSYEQYF.

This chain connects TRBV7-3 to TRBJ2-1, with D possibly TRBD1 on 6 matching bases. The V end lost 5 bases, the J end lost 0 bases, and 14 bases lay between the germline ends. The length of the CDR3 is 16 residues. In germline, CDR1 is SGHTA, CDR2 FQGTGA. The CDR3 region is CASSREGQSSYNEQFF. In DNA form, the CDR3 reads TGTGCCAGCAGCAGAGAAGGACAGAGCTCCTACAATGAGCAGTTCTTC.

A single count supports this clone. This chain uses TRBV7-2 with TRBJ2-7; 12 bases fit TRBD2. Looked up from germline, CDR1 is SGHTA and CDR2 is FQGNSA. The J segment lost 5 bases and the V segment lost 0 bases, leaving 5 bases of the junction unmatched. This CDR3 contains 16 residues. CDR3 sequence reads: CASSLATSGSFNEQYF. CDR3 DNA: TGTGCCAGCAGCTTAGCGACTAGCGGGAGTTTCAACGAGCAGTACTTC.

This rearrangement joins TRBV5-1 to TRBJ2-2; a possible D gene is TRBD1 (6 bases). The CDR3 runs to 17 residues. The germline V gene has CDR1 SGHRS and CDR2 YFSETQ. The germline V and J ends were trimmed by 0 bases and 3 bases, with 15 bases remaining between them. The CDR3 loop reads CASSLGQGTEYTGELFF. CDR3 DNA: TGCGCCAGCAGCTTGGGTCAGGGGACGGAATACACCGGGGAGCTGTTTTTT.

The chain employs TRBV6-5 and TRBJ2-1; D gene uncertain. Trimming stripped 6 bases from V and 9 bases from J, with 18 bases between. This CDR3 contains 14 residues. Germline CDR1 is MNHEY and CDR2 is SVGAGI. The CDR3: CASRAPRVAGEQFF. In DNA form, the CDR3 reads TGTGCCAGCAGGGCCCCTAGGGTAGCAGGTGAGCAGTTCTTC.

For the CDR3, the DNA is TGTGCCAGTAGTAACACAGGGCTGGAGACCCAGTACTTC. Its protein is CASSNTGLETQYF. The chain combines TRBV19 with TRBJ2-5; D may be TRBD1 (6 bases). V was trimmed by 4 bases and J by 5 bases, leaving 11 bases between them. Germline V lookup: CDR1 LNHDA, CDR2 SQIVND (reference sequence). The CDR3 has 13 amino acids.

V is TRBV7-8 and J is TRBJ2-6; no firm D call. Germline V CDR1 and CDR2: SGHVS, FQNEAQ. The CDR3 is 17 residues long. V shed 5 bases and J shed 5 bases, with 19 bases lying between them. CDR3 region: CASSRQIPQSRANVLTF. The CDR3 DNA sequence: TGTGCCAGCAGCAGGCAAATCCCACAAAGTCGGGCCAACGTCCTGACTTTC.

CDR3 amino acids: CASSQALTGPYEQYF. CDR3 bases: TGCGCCAGCAGCCAAGCCCTGACAGGACCCTACGAGCAGTACTTC. The chain joins TRBV4-3 to TRBJ2-7; possible D gene TRBD1, 6 bases. This CDR3 region has 15 residues. Trimming pared 1 base from V and 2 bases from J, leaving 12 bases between. CDR1 LGHNA and CDR2 YSLEER come from the germline V gene.

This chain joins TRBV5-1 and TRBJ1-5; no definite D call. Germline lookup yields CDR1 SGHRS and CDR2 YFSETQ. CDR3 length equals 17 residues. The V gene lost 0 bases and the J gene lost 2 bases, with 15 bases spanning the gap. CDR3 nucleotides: TGCGCCAGCAGCTTGGATCAAGGTGGGAAAGGCAATCAGCCCCAGCATTTT. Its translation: CASSLDQGGKGNQPQHF.